This T cell receptor (beta chain) originates from a study of blood T cells in healthy people across ages. PCR was performed a second time for about 7 to 11 cycles using a sample-barcoded 5' primer and a J-beta primer mix. Sequencing recovered at least 3 million CDR3-containing paired-end reads from each sample. TCRdb processed the 5' RACE reads anew with MiXCR; each CDR3 protein has one entry. This table has approximately 760,000 distinct CDR3 sequences, around a quarter appearing once. The length of the CDR3 is 15 residues. V was pared by 5 bases and J by 0 bases, with 13 bases between. The germline V gene has CDR1 MDHEN and CDR2 SYDVKM. The study isolated at least 7 million PBMCs from each sample. Broader study findings: Total diversity from one million sequenced T cells was likely underestimated.

With regard to this clonotype: Its target is unknown.

These same data were also listed under a study on T cells of mothers and their children. That source notes: The people who donated were a few healthy Caucasian mothers and their six children.

This chain joins TRBV28 and TRBJ2-5; D not resolved. This TCR was recovered from a boy under 18 in good health. Sequences were obtained from blood. The CDR3 nucleotides read TGTGCCAGCAGTCCCCGGTCCACGTACCAAGAGACCCAGTACTTC. It is translated as CASSPRSTYQETQYF. Based on the CDR3 plus reference TRBV28 and TRBJ2-5, the full variable domain is DVKVTQSSRYLVKRTGEKVFLECVQDMDHENMFWYRQDPGLGLRLIYFSYDVKMKEKGDIPEGYSVSREKKERFSLILESASTNQTSMYLCASSPRSTYQETQYFGPGTRLLVL.